This T cell receptor beta chain was recovered during a study of blood T cell repertoires in COVID-19. Across the whole study: Samples taken during acute and convalescent COVID-19 were collected in the United States, Italy and Spain. From T cells, B-cell-depleted T cells, or PBMCs came the material, which was cDNA or gDNA.

Profiled with immunoSEQ multiplex PCR; TCRdb holds only in-frame clones, not every one. The table has about 120,000 clones, 90% seen once. V gave up 3 bases and J gave up 0 bases, with 10 bases separating them. This CDR3 spans 15 amino acids. CDR1 SGDLS and CDR2 YYNGEE come from the germline V gene. The Seattle patients, enrolled during active infection, were followed longitudinally. The specimen sequenced was peripheral blood. This clonotype was sampled from an older woman with COVID-19, enrolled during active disease. The genes are TRBV9 and TRBJ2-1; D is unresolved. The CDR3 loop reads CASSGIRSSYNEQFF. The CDR3 DNA is TGTGCCAGCAGCGGGATAAGGAGCTCCTACAATGAGCAGTTCTTC.